This TCR beta chain was found in a study of regulatory T cells in long-lasting Graves disease. Study as a whole: Graves' patients (newly diagnosed) had been on antithyroid drugs under 3 months. Findings and limits, study-wide: Relative to newly diagnosed Graves' patients, persistent ones had lower TCR diversity. The number of shared public clonotypes was higher in persistent patients (about 2,700) than new patients (over 900).

Assembly of TCR beta libraries relied on iRepertoire HTBI primers together with Arm-PCR of CDR3 regions. Via MiXCR, TCRdb re-called the multiplex PCR reads, giving one row per CDR3 protein. Among 400,000 to 500,000 distinct CDR3 sequences listed, around 15% were seen once. Ten or more counts support this clonotype. The antigen is undetermined. The time point here: newly diagnosed GD, antithyroid drugs for less than 3 months. RNA isolated from PBMCs was used to make the TCR library. Unmatched junction bases numbered 8, after V lost 0 bases and J lost 5 bases. CDR3 size: 18 residues. Germline V gene lookup returns CDR1 SGHDN and CDR2 FVKESK. These data were also filed under a second study, of T cells in Graves' hyperthyroidism and ophthalmopathy.

This material consisted of peripheral blood mononuclear cells (PBMCs), taken at new diagnosis, from a patient treated with antithyroid drugs. The genes are TRBV14 and TRBJ2-1, with 12 positions matching TRBD2. The sequence was collected from a woman aged 30 to 39 with Graves disease. For the CDR3, the DNA is TGTGCCAGCAGCCAAGATAGTTGGGGACTAGCGGGTCACAATGAGCAGTTCTTC. Its protein is CASSQDSWGLAGHNEQFF.